This record covers a single T cell receptor beta chain. The data belong to a study of blood T cell repertoires in COVID-19. Clones were sequenced by immunoSEQ multiplex PCR, and TCRdb holds only the in-frame ones, with some missing. The top ten hold 2% to 2.5% of the sample, which has roughly 150,000 clones, 88% seen once. V dropped 0 bases and J dropped 0 bases, with 9 bases sitting between them. Germline V gene data show CDR1 as SGHAT and CDR2 as FQNNGV. The CDR3 is made up of 16 amino acids. The receptor was isolated from a man aged 45 to 65 who had recovered from COVID-19. Sequenced sample: peripheral blood. V usage is TRBV11-2 and J usage is TRBJ1-3; perhaps TRBD1 as D (6 bases). The CDR3 DNA reads as TGTGCCAGCAGCTTAGATCAGGGGAGCTCTGGAAACACCATATATTTT. It yields the protein CASSLDQGSSGNTIYF.